This passage covers 21 T cell receptor beta chains from one sample sequenced in a study of T-cell reconstitution after alpha-beta-depleted transplantation in children. Preparation of the TCRbeta library involved a method that used unique molecular identifiers. TCRdb analysed the PCR reads with MiXCR anew, one entry per CDR3 protein. This table has 150,000 to 250,000 distinct CDR3 sequences, 6.3% appearing once. Here the sequenced sample was PBMCs, taken before TCRalphabeta/CD19-depleted stem cell transplant. Source of these receptors: a girl younger than two with combined immunodeficiency, due to receive a stem cell transplant.

This clonotype showed up many times. The chain links TRBV29-1 to TRBJ2-5; D remains unclear. The CDR3 extends over 13 amino acids. CDR1 is SQVTM, CDR2 ANQGSEA, per germline. The ends were cut back, 3 bases at V and 2 bases at J, with 10 bases in the middle. The CDR3 bases are TGCAGCGTTGATCGGGCCAGTCAAGAGACCCAGTACTTC. Translated: CSVDRASQETQYF.

This clonotype was counted at least ten times. The rearrangement uses TRBV15 and TRBJ2-2; no definite D call. The germline gives CDR1 LNHNV, CDR2 YYDKDF (reference sequence). The CDR3 runs 18 residues. The germline V and J ends were trimmed by 0 bases and 0 bases, with 14 bases remaining between them. The CDR3 nucleotides read TGTGCCACCAGCAGAGATTCCGGGCCAGGTTCGAACACCGGGGAGCTGTTTTTT. It yields the protein CATSRDSGPGSNTGELFF.

On this clonotype: This sequence may be a read error, since a much larger clone differs from it by one base. The final CDR3 position lacks the conserved phenylalanine or tryptophan, pointing to a likely read error. This chain links TRBV5-8 with TRBJ1-1; 10 bases align to TRBD1. CDR1 SGHTS and CDR2 YDEGEE come from the germline V gene. Trimming at V came to 2 bases and at J to 10 bases, leaving 5 bases not matched to a gene. CDR3 length: 13 amino acids. CDR3 sequence (DNA): TGTGCCAGCAGCTTCGACAGGGGGCTGGGAGCTTTCTCT. Translated: CASSFDRGLGAFS.

The rearrangement joins TRBV7-6 to TRBJ2-7; D is unclear. The CDR3 has 14 residues. V was pared by 2 bases and J by 1 base, with 9 bases between. Germline CDR1 SGHVS, CDR2 FNYEAQ. In DNA form, the CDR3 reads TGTGCCAGCAGCTTATCGTCTTATTCCTACGAGCAGTACTTC. Translated: CASSLSSYSYEQYF.

This clonotype was detected ten times or more. The chain carries TRBV9 and TRBJ2-1; 9 bases agree with TRBD2. From germline, CDR1 is SGDLS and CDR2 YYNGEE. The CDR3 spans 16 residues. Unmatched junction bases numbered 8, after V lost 4 bases and J lost 3 bases. CDR3 sequence reads: CASSPVGGRDYNEQFF. DNA of the CDR3: TGTGCCAGCAGCCCCGTCGGCGGGAGGGACTACAATGAGCAGTTCTTC.

In DNA form, the CDR3 reads TGCGCCAGCAGCCAACGCCTGGGGGGTGTCGGGGGTGAAAAACTGTTTTTT. It yields the protein CASSQRLGGVGGEKLFF. J is TRBJ1-4 and V is TRBV4-3; the D gene is possibly TRBD1 (5 bases). V was shortened by 2 bases and J by 7 bases, with 20 bases between the two germline ends. CDR1 is LGHNA and CDR2 is YSLEER in the germline V gene. The CDR3 has 17 residues.

The V call is TRBV12-3 or TRBV12-4, the J call TRBJ1-5; D unresolved. The CDR3 covers 17 residues. V shed 0 bases and J shed 4 bases, with 16 bases lying between them. CDR3 residues: CASSLANSRFFNQPQHF. DNA for the CDR3: TGTGCCAGCAGTTTAGCCAATTCCCGGTTTTTTAATCAGCCCCAGCATTTT.

This clonotype has a count of ten or more. The CDR3 here is CASSHRTGSLGTDTQYF. CDR3 DNA: TGCGCCAGCAGCCACCGGACAGGGAGCCTCGGCACAGATACGCAGTATTTT. The chain links TRBV4-1 to TRBJ2-3; the match to TRBD1 covers 8 bases. The CDR3 contains 17 residues. From germline, CDR1 is MGHRA and CDR2 YSYEKL. With 3 bases clipped from V and 1 base from J, the junction kept 9 bases outside the gene matches.

A note on this clonotype: A much larger clone lies a single base off, so this may be a read error. The chain combines TRBV5-1 with TRBJ2-2; the D gene could be TRBD1 or TRBD2 (5 bases each). The CDR3 length is 16 residues. Germline values: CDR1 SGHRS, CDR2 YFSETQ. The chain's CDR3 is CASSAEGTVNTWELFF. CDR3 nucleotide sequence: TGCGCCAGCAGCGCAGAGGGGACGGTGAACACCTGGGAGCTGTTTTTT.

This clonotype was observed many times. The chain links TRBV20-1 to TRBJ2-7, with 8 bases identical to TRBD2. J lost 0 bases, V lost 3 bases, and 4 bases had no gene match. Germline CDR1 DFQATT, CDR2 SNEGSKA (reference sequence). This CDR3 is built from 14 residues. CDR3 amino acids: CSARGTRSSYEQYF. CDR3 nucleotides: TGCAGTGCTAGGGGGACTAGGAGCTCCTACGAGCAGTACTTC.

This clonotype was picked up a small number of times. The chain joins TRBV20-1 to TRBJ2-1; tentative D call: TRBD2 (5 bases). The CDR3 length is 19 residues. The germline gives CDR1 DFQATT, CDR2 SNEGSKA (reference sequence). Between the trimmed V and J ends, which lost 3 bases and 3 bases, there was a span of 27 bases. CDR3: CSASGSVFPRSEGYNEQFF. The DNA for the CDR3 is TGCAGTGCTAGTGGATCCGTTTTCCCCAGGAGCGAGGGCTACAATGAGCAGTTCTTC.

This clonotype was recorded many times. The CDR3 bases are TGTGCCACCAGCAGAGGAGGGACTAGAGCCCCCTACAATGAGCAGTTCTTC. Translated, it gives CATSRGGTRAPYNEQFF. The gene calls are TRBV15 and TRBJ2-1; 8 positions agree with TRBD2. The germline V gene encodes CDR1 LNHNV and CDR2 YYDKDF (reference sequence). CDR3 length equals 17 residues. The junction had 7 bases not matched to a gene; V was cut back by 1 base and J by 2 bases.

The chain carries TRBV21-1 and TRBJ2-2; the table's D call of TRBD2 was not tested on the DNA. TRBV21-1 is described as a pseudogene. This CDR3 contains 14 residues. CDR3 nucleotides: TGTGCCAACGGACTAGCAGAAAACACCGGGGAGCTGTTTTTT. Encoded protein: CANGLAENTGELFF.

This clonotype was picked up many times. The chain couples TRBV12-3 or TRBV12-4 to TRBJ1-6; 9 bases match TRBD1. The trim removed 5 bases at V and 5 bases at J, leaving 7 bases unmatched. The CDR3 loop spans 16 amino acids. CDR3 bases: TGTGCCAGCAGTGGCGGGACAGGGAGGGATAATTCACCCCTCCACTTT. Translated: CASSGGTGRDNSPLHF.

In its sample, this clonotype was seen many times. V gene TRBV28 combines with J gene TRBJ2-5; the D is unclear. The V and J ends lost 7 bases and 2 bases respectively, with 14 bases between them. This CDR3 spans 14 amino acids. CDR1 and CDR2 (germline): MDHEN, SYDVKM. This CDR3 is CASTQRISQETQYF. CDR3 coding DNA: TGTGCCAGCACCCAACGTATTTCACAAGAGACCCAGTACTTC.

This clonotype occurred many times. The chain carries TRBV7-8 and TRBJ2-7; TRBD1 matches at 8 bases. The germline V gene encodes CDR1 SGHVS and CDR2 FQNEAQ. The CDR3 contains 16 residues. The trim removed 5 bases at V and 4 bases at J, leaving 13 bases unmatched. CDR3: CASSLPTGESAYEQYF. In DNA, the CDR3 is TGTGCCAGCAGCCTGCCGACAGGGGAGAGTGCTTACGAGCAGTACTTC.

This clonotype was detected ten times or more. The chain recombines TRBV10-3 with TRBJ2-3; no clear D gene. The length of the CDR3 is 13 residues. Trimming cost V 10 bases and J 0 bases, with 11 bases left between them. The germline V gene has CDR1 ENHRY and CDR2 SYGVKD. For the CDR3, the DNA is TGTGCCAACTCCGTTGACAGCACAGATACGCAGTATTTT. It codes for CANSVDSTDTQYF.

This clonotype occurred many times. The chain employs TRBV29-1 and TRBJ2-7; the match to TRBD1 covers 7 bases. CDR1 and CDR2 (germline): SQVTM, ANQGSEA. Losses at the gene ends were 1 base for V and 3 bases for J; bases not matched to a gene: 6. The CDR3 totals 14 residues. In DNA, the CDR3 is TGCAGCGTTGAAGGGGGGACAGCTATCTACGAGCAGTACTTC. Amino acid sequence: CSVEGGTAIYEQYF.

This clonotype was detected many times. V usage is TRBV18 and J usage is TRBJ2-1; 8 bases match TRBD2. The CDR3 has 18 amino acids. Germline lookup yields CDR1 KGHSH and CDR2 LQKENI. V lost 0 bases to trimming and J lost 2 bases; unmatched junction nucleotides: 9. This CDR3 reads CASSPPLPGGFTYNEQFF. The CDR3 coding sequence is TGTGCCAGCTCACCACCGCTTCCGGGAGGGTTCACCTACAATGAGCAGTTCTTC.

This clonotype has ten or more counts. The genes are TRBV12-3 or TRBV12-4 and TRBJ2-1; tentative D call: TRBD2 (5 bases). The CDR3 covers 12 residues. V was cut by 2 bases and J by 8 bases, with 7 bases left in between. CDR3: CASSLTRDEQFF. The CDR3 bases are TGTGCCAGCAGTTTAACGCGGGATGAGCAGTTCTTC.

This clonotype was seen ten or more times. The chain employs TRBV28 and TRBJ2-7; 9 bases are a match to TRBD2. The CDR3 has 15 residues. Germline lookup yields CDR1 MDHEN and CDR2 SYDVKM. The V segment lost 1 base and the J segment 7 bases; nucleotides outside the gene matches: 8. This CDR3 is CASSLSLGLAREQYF. CDR3 coding DNA: TGTGCCAGCAGTTTATCTTTAGGACTAGCGCGGGAGCAGTACTTC. Drawing the rest from reference TRBV28 and TRBJ2-7, the complete variable domain is DVKVTQSSRYLVKRTGEKVFLECVQDMDHENMFWYRQDPGLGLRLIYFSYDVKMKEKGDIPEGYSVSREKKERFSLILESASTNQTSMYLCASSLSLGLAREQYFGPGTRLTVT.